The source of this T cell receptor beta chain is a study of shared clonotypes between healthy human individuals. Terminally differentiated effector memory CD45RA+ cells were left out of the naive CD8 fraction, which was CD45RO-negative and positively selected for CCR7. All donors were Caucasian adults living in Nashville, Tennessee. Notes on this clone: Its matching antigen is unknown.

Study outcomes and limitations: Generation probability values for non-shared clonotypes were lower than those for clonotypes shared by all four donors.

The V gene end was trimmed by 0 bases and the J gene end by 1 base; junction bases not matched to a gene: 1. The V gene's germline CDR1 is LNHDA and CDR2 SQIVND (reference sequence). CDR3 length: 17 amino acids. This was a deep-level run. Once extracted for a subset, genomic DNA was divided evenly among several immunoSEQ plates. This table comes from immunoSEQ multiplex PCR, and its TCRdb copy is limited to in-frame clones, with some not included. The sample holds some 2 million clones, less than 95% seen once. This chain links TRBV19 with TRBJ2-1; TRBD2 matches at 12 bases. Sequenced material: naive CD8+ T cells sorted from blood. The TCR sequence derives from a man younger than 35 in good health. CDR3 protein: CASSIDLAGGSYNEQFF. The CDR3 nucleotides read TGTGCCAGTAGTATAGACCTAGCGGGAGGGTCCTACAATGAGCAGTTCTTC.